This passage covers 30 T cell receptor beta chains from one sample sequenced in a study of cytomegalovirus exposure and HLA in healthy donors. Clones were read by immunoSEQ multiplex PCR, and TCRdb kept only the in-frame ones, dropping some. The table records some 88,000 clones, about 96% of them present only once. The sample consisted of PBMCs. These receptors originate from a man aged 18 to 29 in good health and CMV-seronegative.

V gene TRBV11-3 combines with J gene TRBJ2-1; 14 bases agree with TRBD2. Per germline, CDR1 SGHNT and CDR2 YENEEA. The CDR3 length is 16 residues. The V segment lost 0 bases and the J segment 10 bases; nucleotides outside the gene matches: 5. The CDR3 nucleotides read TGTGCCAGCAGCTTAGATCGACTAGCGGGAGGGCCGGAGCAGTTCTTC. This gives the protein CASSLDRLAGGPEQFF.

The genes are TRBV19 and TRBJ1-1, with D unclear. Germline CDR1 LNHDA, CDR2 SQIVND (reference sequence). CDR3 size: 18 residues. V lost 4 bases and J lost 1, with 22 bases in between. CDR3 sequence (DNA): TGTGCCAGTAGTACCGGCAGGCAGGTTCTGTTGAGGAACACTGAAGCTTTCTTT. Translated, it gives CASSTGRQVLLRNTEAFF.

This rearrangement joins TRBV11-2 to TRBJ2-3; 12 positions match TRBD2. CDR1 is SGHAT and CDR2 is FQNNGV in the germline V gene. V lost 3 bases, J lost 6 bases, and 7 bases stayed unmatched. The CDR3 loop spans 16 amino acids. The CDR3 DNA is TGTGCCAGCAGCTTCGAACTAGCGGGAGGATGGGATACGCAGTATTTT. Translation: CASSFELAGGWDTQYF.

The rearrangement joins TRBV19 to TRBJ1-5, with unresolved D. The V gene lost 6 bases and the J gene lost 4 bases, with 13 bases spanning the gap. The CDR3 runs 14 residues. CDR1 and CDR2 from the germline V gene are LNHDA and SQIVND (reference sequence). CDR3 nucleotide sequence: TGTGCCAGTAGCCTGGCGCGGGTGAATCAGCCCCAGCATTTT. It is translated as CASSLARVNQPQHF.

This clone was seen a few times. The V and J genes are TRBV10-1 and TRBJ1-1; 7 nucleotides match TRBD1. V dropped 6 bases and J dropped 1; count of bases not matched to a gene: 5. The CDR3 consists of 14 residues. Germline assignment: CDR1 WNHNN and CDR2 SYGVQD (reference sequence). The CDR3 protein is CASRAGTANTEAFF. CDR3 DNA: TGCGCCAGCAGAGCCGGGACAGCGAACACTGAAGCTTTCTTT.

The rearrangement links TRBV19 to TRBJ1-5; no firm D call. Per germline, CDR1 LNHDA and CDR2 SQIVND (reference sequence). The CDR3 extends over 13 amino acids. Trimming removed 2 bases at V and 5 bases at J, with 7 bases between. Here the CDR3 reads CASSIMRDQPQHF. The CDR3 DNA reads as TGTGCCAGTAGTATAATGAGGGATCAGCCCCAGCATTTT.

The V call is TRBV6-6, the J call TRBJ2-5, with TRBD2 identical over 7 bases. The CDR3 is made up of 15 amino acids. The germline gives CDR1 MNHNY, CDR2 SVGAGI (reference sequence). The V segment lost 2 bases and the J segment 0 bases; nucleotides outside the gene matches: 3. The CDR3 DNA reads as TGTGCCAGCAGTTACCCTAGCGGCTACCAAGAGACCCAGTACTTC. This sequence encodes CASSYPSGYQETQYF.

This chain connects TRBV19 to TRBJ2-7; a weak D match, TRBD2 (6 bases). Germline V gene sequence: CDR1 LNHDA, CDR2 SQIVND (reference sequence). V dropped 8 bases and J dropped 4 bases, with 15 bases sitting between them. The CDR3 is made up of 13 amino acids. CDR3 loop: CASGWGLLYEQYF. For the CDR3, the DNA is TGTGCCAGTGGTTGGGGACTCTTATACGAGCAGTACTTC.

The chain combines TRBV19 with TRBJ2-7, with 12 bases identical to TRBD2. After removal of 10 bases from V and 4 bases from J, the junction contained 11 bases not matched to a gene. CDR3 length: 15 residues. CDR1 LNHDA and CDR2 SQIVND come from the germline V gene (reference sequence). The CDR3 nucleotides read TGTGCCACTTCGGCTAGCGGGGGGGGGAGTTACGAGCAGTACGTC. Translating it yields CATSASGGGSYEQYV.

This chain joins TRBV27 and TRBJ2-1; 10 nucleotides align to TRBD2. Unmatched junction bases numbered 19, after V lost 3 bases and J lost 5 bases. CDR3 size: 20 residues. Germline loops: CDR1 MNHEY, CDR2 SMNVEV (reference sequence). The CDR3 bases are TGTGCCAGCAGTTTTTCGGTCCCCCGCGATACTAGCGGGATTAACAATGAGCAGTTCTTC. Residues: CASSFSVPRDTSGINNEQFF.

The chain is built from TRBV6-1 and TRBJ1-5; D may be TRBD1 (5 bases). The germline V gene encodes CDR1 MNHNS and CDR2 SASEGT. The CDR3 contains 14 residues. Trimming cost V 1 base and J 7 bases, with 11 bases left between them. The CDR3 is CASSEGWQGQPQHF. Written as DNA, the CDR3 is TGTGCCAGCAGTGAAGGTTGGCAGGGACAGCCCCAGCATTTT.

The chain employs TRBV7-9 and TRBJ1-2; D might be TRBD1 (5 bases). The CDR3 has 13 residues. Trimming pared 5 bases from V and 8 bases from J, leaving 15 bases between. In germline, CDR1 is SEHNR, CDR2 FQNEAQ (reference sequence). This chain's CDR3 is CASSNAQGQGYTF. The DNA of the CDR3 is TGTGCCAGCAGCAACGCTCAGGGTCAGGGCTACACCTTC.

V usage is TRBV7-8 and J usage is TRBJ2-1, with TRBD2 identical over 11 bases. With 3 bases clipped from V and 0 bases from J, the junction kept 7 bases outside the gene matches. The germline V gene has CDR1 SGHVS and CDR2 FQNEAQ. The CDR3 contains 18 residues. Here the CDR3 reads CASSFLAGGGSSYNEQFF. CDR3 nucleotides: TGTGCCAGCAGCTTTTTAGCGGGAGGGGGGAGCTCCTACAATGAGCAGTTCTTC.

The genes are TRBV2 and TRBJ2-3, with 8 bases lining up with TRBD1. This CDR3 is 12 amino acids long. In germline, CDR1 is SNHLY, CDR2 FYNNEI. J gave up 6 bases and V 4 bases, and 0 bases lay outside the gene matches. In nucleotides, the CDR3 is TGTGCCAGCAGTGGACAGGGGGATACGCAGTATTTT. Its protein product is CASSGQGDTQYF.

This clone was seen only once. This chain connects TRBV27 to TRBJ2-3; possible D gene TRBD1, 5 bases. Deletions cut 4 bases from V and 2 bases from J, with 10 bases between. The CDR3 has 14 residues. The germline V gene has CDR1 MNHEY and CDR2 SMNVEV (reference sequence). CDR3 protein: CASSWAGHTDTQYF. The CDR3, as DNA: TGTGCCAGCAGTTGGGCAGGGCACACAGATACGCAGTATTTT.

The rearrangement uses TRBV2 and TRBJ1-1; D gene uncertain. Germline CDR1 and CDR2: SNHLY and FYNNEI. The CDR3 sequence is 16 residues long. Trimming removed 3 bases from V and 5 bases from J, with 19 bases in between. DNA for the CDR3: TGTGCCAGCAGTGAGAGGCTGGGAGGACTATTGACTGAAGCTTTCTTT. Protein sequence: CASSERLGGLLTEAFF.

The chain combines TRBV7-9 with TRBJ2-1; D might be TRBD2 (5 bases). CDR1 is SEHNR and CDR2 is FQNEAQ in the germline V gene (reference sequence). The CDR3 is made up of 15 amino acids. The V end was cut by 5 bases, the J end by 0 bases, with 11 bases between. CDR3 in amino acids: CASSESLASYNEQFF. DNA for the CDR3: TGTGCCAGCAGCGAATCCCTAGCCTCCTACAATGAGCAGTTCTTC.

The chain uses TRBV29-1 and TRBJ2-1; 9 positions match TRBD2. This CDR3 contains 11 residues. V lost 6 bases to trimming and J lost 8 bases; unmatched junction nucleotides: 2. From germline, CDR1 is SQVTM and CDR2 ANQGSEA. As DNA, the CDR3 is TGCAGCGTCCGACTAGCGGATGAGCAGTTCTTC. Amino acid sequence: CSVRLADEQFF.

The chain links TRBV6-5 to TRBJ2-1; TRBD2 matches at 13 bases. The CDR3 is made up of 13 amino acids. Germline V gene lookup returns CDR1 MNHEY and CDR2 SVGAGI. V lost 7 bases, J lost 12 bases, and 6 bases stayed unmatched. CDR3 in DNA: TGTGCCAGCACAAGACTAGCGGGAGGAGGGCAGTTCTTC. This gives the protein CASTRLAGGGQFF.

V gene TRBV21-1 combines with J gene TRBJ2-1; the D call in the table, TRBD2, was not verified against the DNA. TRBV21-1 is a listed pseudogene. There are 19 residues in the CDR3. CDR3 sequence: CASSKGHLAEPPEHNEQFF. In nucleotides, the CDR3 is TGTGCCAGCAGCAAAGGGCATCTAGCGGAGCCACCTGAACACAATGAGCAGTTCTTC.

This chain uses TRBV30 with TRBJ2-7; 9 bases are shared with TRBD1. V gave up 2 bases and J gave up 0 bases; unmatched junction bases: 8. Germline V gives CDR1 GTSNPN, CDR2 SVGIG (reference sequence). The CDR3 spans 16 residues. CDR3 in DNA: TGTGCCTGGAGTCCTAAGGGGACAGGGAGCTCCTACGAGCAGTACGTC. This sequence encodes CAWSPKGTGSSYEQYV.

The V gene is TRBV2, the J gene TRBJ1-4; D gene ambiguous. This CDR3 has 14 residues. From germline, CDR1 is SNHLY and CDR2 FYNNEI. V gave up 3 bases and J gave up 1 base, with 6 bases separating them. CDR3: CASSDRLTNEKLFF. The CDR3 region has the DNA TGTGCCAGCAGTGACAGGCTAACTAATGAAAAACTGTTTTTT.

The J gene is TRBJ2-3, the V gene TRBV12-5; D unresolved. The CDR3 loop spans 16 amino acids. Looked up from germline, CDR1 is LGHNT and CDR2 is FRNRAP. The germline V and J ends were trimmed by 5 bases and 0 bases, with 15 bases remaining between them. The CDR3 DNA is TGTGCTAGTGGTGGCTTTAATCGGGTGAGCACAGATACGCAGTATTTT. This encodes CASGGFNRVSTDTQYF.

CDR3 DNA sequence: TGTGCCAGCAGCCGCGGGCGGGGGGGGCCACTTGACGAGCAGTACTTC. Translated, it gives CASSRGRGGPLDEQYF. The chain uses TRBV7-3 and TRBJ2-7; 9 bases are a match to TRBD2. Germline V lookup: CDR1 SGHTA, CDR2 FQGTGA. This CDR3 has 16 amino acids. Trimming removed 5 bases from V and 5 bases from J; junction bases left unmatched: 13. Full variable domain (rest looked up from reference TRBV7-3 and TRBJ2-7): GAGVSQTPSNKVTEKGKYVELRCDPISGHTALYWYRQSLGQGPEFLIYFQGTGAADDSGLPNDRFFAVRPEGSVSTLKIQRTERGDSAVYLCASSRGRGGPLDEQYFGPGTRLTVT.

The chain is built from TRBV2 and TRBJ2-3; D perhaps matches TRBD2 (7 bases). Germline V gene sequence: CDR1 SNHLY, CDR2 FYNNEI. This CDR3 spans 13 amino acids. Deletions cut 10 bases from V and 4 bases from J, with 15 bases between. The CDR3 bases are TGTGCCAAGGGGGGACGGGAGGCAGATACGCAGTATTTT. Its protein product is CAKGGREADTQYF.

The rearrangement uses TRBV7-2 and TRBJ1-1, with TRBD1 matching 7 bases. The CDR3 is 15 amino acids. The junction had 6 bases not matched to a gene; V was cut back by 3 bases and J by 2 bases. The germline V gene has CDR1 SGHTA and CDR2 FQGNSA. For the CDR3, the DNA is TGTGCCAGCAGCTTGGGGGACAGACTAAACACTGAAGCTTTCTTT. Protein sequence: CASSLGDRLNTEAFF.

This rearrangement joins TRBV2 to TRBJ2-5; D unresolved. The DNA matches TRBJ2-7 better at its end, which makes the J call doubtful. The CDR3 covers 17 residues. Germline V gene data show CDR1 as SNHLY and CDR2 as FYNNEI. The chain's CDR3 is CASSDRGGPQTTYEQYF. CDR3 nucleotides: TGTGCCAGCAGTGACCGAGGTGGCCCGCAGACCACCTACGAGCAGTACTTC.

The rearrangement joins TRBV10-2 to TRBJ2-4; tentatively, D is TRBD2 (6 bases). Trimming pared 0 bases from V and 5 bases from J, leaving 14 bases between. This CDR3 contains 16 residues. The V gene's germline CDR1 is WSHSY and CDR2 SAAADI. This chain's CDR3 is CASSESLGVAENIQYF. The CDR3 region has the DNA TGCGCCAGCAGTGAGTCGCTCGGGGTAGCGGAAAACATTCAGTACTTC.

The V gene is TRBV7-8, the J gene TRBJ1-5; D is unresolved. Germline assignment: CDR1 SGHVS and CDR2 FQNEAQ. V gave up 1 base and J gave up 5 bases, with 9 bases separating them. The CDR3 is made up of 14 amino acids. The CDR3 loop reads CASSLDLSYQPQHF. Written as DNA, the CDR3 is TGTGCCAGCAGCTTAGATCTGAGCTATCAGCCCCAGCATTTT.

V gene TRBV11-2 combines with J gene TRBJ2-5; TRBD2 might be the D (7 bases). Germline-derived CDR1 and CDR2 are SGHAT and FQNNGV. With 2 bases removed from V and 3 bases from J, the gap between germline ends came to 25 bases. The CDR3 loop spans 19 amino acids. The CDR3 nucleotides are TGTGCCAGCAGCTTACCAGCTTACAAGGGGGGGCAATGGAAAGAGACCCAGTACTTC. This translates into CASSLPAYKGGQWKETQYF. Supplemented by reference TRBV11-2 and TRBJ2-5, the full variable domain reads EAGVAQSPRYKIIEKRQSVAFWCNPISGHATLYWYQQILGQGPKLLIQFQNNGVVDDSQLPKDRFSAERLKGVDSTLKIQPAKLEDSAVYLCASSLPAYKGGQWKETQYFGPGTRLLVL.